This TCR beta chain derives from a study of control samples from healthy donors and cancer patients. Assay used: immunoSEQ multiplex PCR; TCRdb lists only in-frame clones, some missing. The sample has roughly 120,000 clones, 88% seen once. CDR3 length: 16 amino acids. Germline assignment: CDR1 SGHNT and CDR2 YYREEE (reference sequence). Trimming took 0 bases from V and 3 from J; bases not matched to a gene: 9. This rearrangement joins TRBV5-4 to TRBJ2-7; 7 nucleotides agree with TRBD2. The source material was blood. The sequence was collected from a woman aged 70 to 79 in good health. CDR3 DNA: TGTGCCAGCAGCTTGGGAAGTCGGGGGACTAACTACGAGCAGTACTTC. Translated: CASSLGSRGTNYEQYF.